The clone carrying this TCR beta chain was observed a few times. The antigen is undetermined. Autoimmune disease history or systemic immunosuppression led to patient exclusion. Generated by immunoSEQ multiplex PCR, the TCRdb table keeps only in-frame clones and is missing some. The sample has roughly 53,000 clones, 84% seen once; the top ten hold over 0.55%. These data are taken from a study of OX40 agonist ivuxolimab in advanced cancers. The CDR3 has 11 residues. Germline lookup yields CDR1 SNHLY and CDR2 FYNNEI. V shed 11 bases, J shed 2 bases, and the junction held 2 bases outside the gene matches. Findings and limits, study-wide: Normalized expansion of T-cell clones was also low for some nonresponders.

The clonotype comes from an adult with an advanced solid tumor such as melanoma, head and neck, liver or kidney cancer. The chain joins TRBV2 to TRBJ1-2, with 7 positions matching TRBD1. The material sequenced was CD4+ or CD8+ T cells sorted from blood, taken in a trial of the OX40 agonist ivuxolimab. The CDR3 DNA reads as TGTGCCGCACAGGGGAACTATGGCTACACCTTC. Translating gives CAAQGNYGYTF.